This passage covers 23 T cell receptor beta chains from one sample sequenced in a study of blood T cell repertoires in COVID-19 (dated by TCRdb to 2020 to 2021). The library was made by the immunoSEQ multiplex PCR assay. Not all clones reach the TCRdb copy of this immuneACCESS table, which keeps in-frame sequences only. Checked studies attribute under half of the gap to unresolved V genes and leave the rest unexplained. This sample holds about 120,000 clones; 85% were observed only once. The ten largest clonotypes hold 3.5% to 4.5% of the sample. Material: peripheral blood. These receptors all stem from a man in his 60s with acute or convalescent COVID-19.

CDR3 sequence: CASSLNRGYQETQYF. CDR3 bases: TGTGCCAGCAGCTTGAACAGGGGGTATCAAGAGACCCAGTACTTC. The chain combines TRBV5-4 with TRBJ2-5, with 8 bases fitting TRBD1. Trimming took 1 base from V and 2 from J; bases not matched to a gene: 4. Per germline, CDR1 SGHNT and CDR2 YYREEE (reference sequence). There are 15 residues in the CDR3.

The table lists this clone with a count of one. The CDR3 spells CASSSSHTMNTEAFF. The CDR3, as DNA: TGTGCCAGCAGCTCCTCCCACACCATGAACACTGAAGCTTTCTTT. The chain couples TRBV7-3 to TRBJ1-1; no definite D call. CDR3 length: 15 amino acids. The V gene lost 4 bases and the J gene lost 0 bases, with 12 bases spanning the gap. Germline CDR1 and CDR2: SGHTA and FQGTGA. Looking up the rest from reference TRBV7-3 and TRBJ1-1 gives the full variable domain: GAGVSQTPSNKVTEKGKYVELRCDPISGHTALYWYRQSLGQGPEFLIYFQGTGAADDSGLPNDRFFAVRPEGSVSTLKIQRTERGDSAVYLCASSSSHTMNTEAFFGQGTRLTVV.

The chain recombines TRBV11-3 with TRBJ2-5, with D unresolved. Between the trimmed V and J ends, which lost 6 bases and 0 bases, there was a span of 5 bases. The germline V gene has CDR1 SGHNT and CDR2 YENEEA. The CDR3 sequence is 12 residues long. The CDR3 spells CASSKNQETQYF. CDR3 bases: TGTGCCAGCAGTAAAAACCAAGAGACCCAGTACTTC.

This clone was recorded only once. V usage is TRBV28 and J usage is TRBJ2-5, with D maybe TRBD1 (6 bases). The CDR3 sequence is 17 residues long. Germline lookup yields CDR1 MDHEN and CDR2 SYDVKM. V was pared by 2 bases and J by 5 bases, with 21 bases between. The CDR3 DNA reads as TGTGCCAGCAGTTTAATCCTCGGGACACCTAGAAGGGAGACCCAGTACTTC. This codes for CASSLILGTPRRETQYF.

The chain recombines TRBV20-1 with TRBJ2-1, with TRBD2 matching 9 bases. V lost 5 bases, J lost 10 bases, and 3 bases stayed unmatched. Germline V gives CDR1 DFQATT, CDR2 SNEGSKA (reference sequence). This CDR3 spans 11 amino acids. The CDR3, as DNA: TGCAGTGCTCCTAGCGGGACGGAGCAGTTCTTC. Translation: CSAPSGTEQFF.

The rearrangement links TRBV7-3 to TRBJ2-2; the match to TRBD2 covers 8 bases. Germline V gene data show CDR1 as SGHTA and CDR2 as FQGTGA. V trimming: 4 bases; J trimming: 4 bases; junction bases outside the gene matches: 11. The CDR3 has 17 amino acids. CDR3 in DNA: TGTGCCAGCAGCTATAAATTGCGGGAGGAGGGCACCGGGGAGCTGTTTTTT. Translated: CASSYKLREEGTGELFF. The full variable domain, in which reference TRBV7-3 and TRBJ2-2 provide the parts outside the CDR3, is GAGVSQTPSNKVTEKGKYVELRCDPISGHTALYWYRQSLGQGPEFLIYFQGTGAADDSGLPNDRFFAVRPEGSVSTLKIQRTERGDSAVYLCASSYKLREEGTGELFFGEGSRLTVL.

A single count supports this clone. This chain connects TRBV28 to TRBJ2-1; 9 nucleotides align to TRBD2. J lost 8 bases, V lost 3 bases, and 5 bases had no gene match. Germline V gene lookup returns CDR1 MDHEN and CDR2 SYDVKM. CDR3 length: 14 amino acids. CDR3 sequence: CASSFSGRFDEQFF. DNA of the CDR3: TGTGCCAGCAGTTTTAGCGGGAGATTCGATGAGCAGTTCTTC.

This clone occurred a few times. The chain links TRBV28 to TRBJ1-5; TRBD1 matches 10 bases. This CDR3 has 16 residues. Germline lookup yields CDR1 MDHEN and CDR2 SYDVKM. With V trimmed by 6 bases and J by 1 base, 6 bases remained unmatched. CDR3 loop: CASRGDRGPSNQPQHF. CDR3 in DNA: TGTGCCAGCAGGGGAGACAGGGGGCCAAGCAATCAGCCCCAGCATTTT.

The chain employs TRBV28 and TRBJ2-1, with 11 bases fitting TRBD2. Germline V CDR1 and CDR2: MDHEN, SYDVKM. This CDR3 is built from 15 residues. J gave up 2 bases and V 6 bases, and 3 bases lay outside the gene matches. In nucleotides, the CDR3 is TGTGCCAGCAGGGTACTAGCGGGAGCCTACAATGAGCAGTTCTTC. This gives the protein CASRVLAGAYNEQFF.

V is TRBV9 and J is TRBJ2-1; D remains unclear. The CDR3 loop spans 12 amino acids. Trimming shortened V by 4 bases and J by 4 bases, and 6 bases separated the two germline ends. Germline V gene data show CDR1 as SGDLS and CDR2 as YYNGEE. The DNA for the CDR3 is TGTGCCAGCAGCCCAGATTACAATGAGCAGTTCTTC. The encoded protein is CASSPDYNEQFF.

This clone was detected once. The chain employs TRBV19 and TRBJ1-5; TRBD1 matches 7 bases. J gave up 5 bases and V 5 bases, and 12 bases lay outside the gene matches. The CDR3 contains 16 residues. Germline V gene data show CDR1 as LNHDA and CDR2 as SQIVND (reference sequence). The CDR3 nucleotides are TGTGCCAGTAGTCCCCGACAGGGCGGATTTCATCAGCCCCAGCATTTT. The encoded protein is CASSPRQGGFHQPQHF.

The chain is built from TRBV3-1 (or the pseudogene TRBV3-2) and TRBJ2-1; TRBD1 aligns across 9 bases. In germline, CDR1 is LGHDT, CDR2 YNNKEL (reference sequence). CDR3 size: 13 residues. Losses at the gene ends were 4 bases for V and 15 bases for J; bases not matched to a gene: 10. CDR3 bases: TGTGCCAGCAGCCCGGACAGGGGAAAGGGGCCGTTCTTC. Amino acid sequence: CASSPDRGKGPFF.

The J gene is TRBJ2-5, the V gene TRBV5-4, with D possibly TRBD1 on 6 matching bases. Germline assignment: CDR1 SGHNT and CDR2 YYREEE (reference sequence). This CDR3 is 14 amino acids long. The V end was cut by 4 bases, the J end by 5 bases, with 15 bases between. CDR3 sequence (DNA): TGTGCCAGCAGCGAACAGGGTTTAGGGGAGACCCAGTACTTC. It yields the protein CASSEQGLGETQYF.

The V call is TRBV15, the J call TRBJ1-1; D is perhaps TRBD1 (6 bases). CDR3 length: 14 residues. V lost 1 base and J lost 3, with 9 bases in between. The germline V gene has CDR1 LNHNV and CDR2 YYDKDF (reference sequence). Here the CDR3 DNA reads TGTGCCACCAGCAGAGGACAGGCTGACACTGAAGCTTTCTTT. Translating it yields CATSRGQADTEAFF.

The chain has TRBV5-1 and TRBJ2-5; D gene unclear. The V gene's germline CDR1 is SGHRS and CDR2 YFSETQ. Trimming left V 3 bases short and J 2 bases short, with 11 bases between. The CDR3 length is 14 residues. For the CDR3, the DNA is TGCGCCAGCAGCTCCAATTTACATCAAGAGACCCAGTACTTC. It codes for CASSSNLHQETQYF. Full variable domain (rest looked up from reference TRBV5-1 and TRBJ2-5): KAGVTQTPRYLIKTRGQQVTLSCSPISGHRSVSWYQQTPGQGLQFLFEYFSETQRNKGNFPGRFSGRQFSNSRSEMNVSTLELGDSALYLCASSSNLHQETQYFGPGTRLLVL.

DNA of the CDR3: TGTGCCACCAGTGATGCTAGCGGGCCCTACGAGCAGTACTTC. This sequence encodes CATSDASGPYEQYF. V is TRBV24-1 and J is TRBJ2-7; 8 bases align to TRBD2. Per germline, CDR1 KGHDR and CDR2 SFDVKD. CDR3 length: 14 residues. With 3 bases clipped from V and 2 bases from J, the junction kept 2 bases outside the gene matches.

This CDR3 reads CASSLVVGVGTDTQYF. In DNA, the CDR3 is TGCGCCAGCAGCTTGGTAGTAGGGGTTGGTACAGATACGCAGTATTTT. The rearrangement uses TRBV5-1 and TRBJ2-3, with D possibly being TRBD1 (5 bases). The CDR3 is made up of 16 amino acids. V was shortened by 0 bases and J by 3 bases, with 14 bases between the two germline ends. The germline gives CDR1 SGHRS, CDR2 YFSETQ.

CDR3 protein: CASSKSMRQVPSRNQPQHF. The CDR3 DNA reads TGTGCCAGCAGCAAATCTATGAGACAGGTCCCCAGTCGCAATCAGCCCCAGCATTTT. The chain couples TRBV21-1 to TRBJ1-5; the table gives TRBD1 as D, unverified against the DNA. TRBV21-1 is described as a pseudogene. This CDR3 contains 19 residues.

The rearrangement links TRBV5-1 to TRBJ1-1, with a tentative D call TRBD1 (6 bases). V lost 3 bases and J 7 bases, leaving 19 bases between the germline ends. Per the germline V gene, CDR1 is SGHRS and CDR2 is YFSETQ. The CDR3 is 15 residues long. The CDR3 DNA follows: TGCGCCAGCAGCTGGTCGACAGGCAAGGGTGGTGAAGCTTTCTTT. This encodes CASSWSTGKGGEAFF.

CDR3 nucleotides: TGTGCCAGCAGCCACAGGGGGCGGAAGGAAAAACTGTTTTTT. This sequence encodes CASSHRGRKEKLFF. The rearrangement uses TRBV28 and TRBJ1-4, with 9 bases lining up with TRBD1. With V trimmed by 6 bases and J by 8 bases, 7 bases remained unmatched. The CDR3 consists of 14 residues. CDR1 MDHEN and CDR2 SYDVKM come from the germline V gene.

The chain has TRBV9 and TRBJ2-1, with 10 positions matching TRBD2. Germline-derived CDR1 and CDR2 are SGDLS and YYNGEE. J gave up 7 bases and V 0 bases, and 7 bases lay outside the gene matches. The CDR3 runs 16 residues. This chain's CDR3 is CASSVDPSGSRNEQFF. CDR3 DNA: TGTGCCAGCAGCGTAGATCCTAGCGGGAGTAGGAATGAGCAGTTCTTC. Looking up the rest from reference TRBV9 and TRBJ2-1 gives the full variable domain: DSGVTQTPKHLITATGQRVTLRCSPRSGDLSVYWYQQSLDQGLQFLIQYYNGEERAKGNILERFSAQQFPDLHSELNLSSLELGDSALYFCASSVDPSGSRNEQFFGPGTRLTVL.

This chain joins TRBV27 and TRBJ2-7, with a possible D match to TRBD1 (5 bases). The CDR3 is 14 amino acids. V lost 4 bases to trimming and J lost 2 bases, with 12 bases between them. CDR1 is MNHEY, CDR2 SMNVEV, per germline (reference sequence). The CDR3 protein is CASSYVAGPYEQYF. The CDR3 bases are TGTGCCAGCAGTTACGTGGCAGGGCCCTACGAGCAGTACTTC.

The gene calls are TRBV7-2 and TRBJ2-5, with 11 bases lining up with TRBD2. V gave up 1 base and J gave up 4 bases; unmatched junction bases: 5. The length of the CDR3 is 16 residues. Germline CDR1 is SGHTA and CDR2 is FQGNSA. DNA of the CDR3: TGTGCCAGCAGCTTAGAGGCTAGCGGGAGGTCAGAGACCCAGTACTTC. Its translation: CASSLEASGRSETQYF.